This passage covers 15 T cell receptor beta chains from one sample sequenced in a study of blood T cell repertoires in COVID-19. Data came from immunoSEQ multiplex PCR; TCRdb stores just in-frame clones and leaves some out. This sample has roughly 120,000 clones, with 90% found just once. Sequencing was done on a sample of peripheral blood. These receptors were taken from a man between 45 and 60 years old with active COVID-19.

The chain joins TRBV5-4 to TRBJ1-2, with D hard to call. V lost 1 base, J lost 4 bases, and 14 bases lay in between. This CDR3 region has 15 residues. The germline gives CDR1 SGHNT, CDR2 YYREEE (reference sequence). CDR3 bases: TGTGCCAGCAGCTTGTCTCAGCAGGCCTCCTATGGCTACACCTTC. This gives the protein CASSLSQQASYGYTF.

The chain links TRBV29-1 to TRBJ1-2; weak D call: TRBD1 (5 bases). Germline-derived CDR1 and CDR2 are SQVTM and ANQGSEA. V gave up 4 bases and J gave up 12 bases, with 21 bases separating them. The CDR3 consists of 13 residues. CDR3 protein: CSVVPGPSMAHTF. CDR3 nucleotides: TGCAGCGTTGTTCCAGGGCCTTCTATGGCCCACACCTTC.

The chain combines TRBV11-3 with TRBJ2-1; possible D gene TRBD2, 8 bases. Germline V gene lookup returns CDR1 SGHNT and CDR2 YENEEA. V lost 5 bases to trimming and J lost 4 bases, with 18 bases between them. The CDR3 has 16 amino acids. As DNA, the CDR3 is TGTGCCAGCAGCCCACGACAGGGACTAGATTACAATGAGCAGTTCTTC. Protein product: CASSPRQGLDYNEQFF.

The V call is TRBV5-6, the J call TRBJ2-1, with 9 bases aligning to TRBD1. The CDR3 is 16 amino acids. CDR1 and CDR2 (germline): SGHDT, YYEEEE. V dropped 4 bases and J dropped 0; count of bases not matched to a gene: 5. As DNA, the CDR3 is TGTGCCAGCAGCCTCGGGACAGGGAGCTCCTACAATGAGCAGTTCTTC. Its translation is CASSLGTGSSYNEQFF.

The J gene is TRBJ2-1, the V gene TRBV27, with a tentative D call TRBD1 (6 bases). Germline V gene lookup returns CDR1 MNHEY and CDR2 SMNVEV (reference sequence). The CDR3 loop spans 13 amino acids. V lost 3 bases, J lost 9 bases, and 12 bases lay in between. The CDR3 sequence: CASSLSPQGEQFF. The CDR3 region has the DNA TGTGCCAGCAGTTTGTCCCCACAGGGTGAGCAGTTCTTC.

This chain's CDR3 is CASSSQGYGYTF. The CDR3 DNA reads TGTGCCAGCAGCTCACAGGGTTATGGCTACACCTTC. The chain uses TRBV9 and TRBJ1-2, with D possibly matching TRBD1 (6 bases). CDR3 length: 12 amino acids. The germline V and J ends were trimmed by 4 bases and 5 bases, with 9 bases remaining between them. Germline-derived CDR1 and CDR2 are SGDLS and YYNGEE. Based on the CDR3 plus reference TRBV9 and TRBJ1-2, the full variable domain is DSGVTQTPKHLITATGQRVTLRCSPRSGDLSVYWYQQSLDQGLQFLIQYYNGEERAKGNILERFSAQQFPDLHSELNLSSLELGDSALYFCASSSQGYGYTFGSGTRLTVV.

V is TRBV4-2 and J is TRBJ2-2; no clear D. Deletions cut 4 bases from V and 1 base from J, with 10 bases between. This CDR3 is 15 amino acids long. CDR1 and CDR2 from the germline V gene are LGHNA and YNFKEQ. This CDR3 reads CASSRSSQNTGELFF. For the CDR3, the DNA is TGTGCCAGCAGCCGATCTTCACAGAACACCGGGGAGCTGTTTTTT.

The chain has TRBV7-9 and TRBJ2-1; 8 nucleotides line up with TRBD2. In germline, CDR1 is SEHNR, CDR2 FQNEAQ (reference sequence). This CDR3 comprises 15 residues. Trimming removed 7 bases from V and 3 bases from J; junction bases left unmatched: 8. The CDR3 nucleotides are TGTGCCAGCATTTCGAGCGGGAGTAGCTACAATGAGCAGTTCTTC. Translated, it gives CASISSGSSYNEQFF.

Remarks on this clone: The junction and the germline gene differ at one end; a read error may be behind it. CDR3 residues: CASSPPGLAVEAQYF. CDR3 nucleotide sequence: TGTGCCAGCTCACCGCCGGGACTAGCGGTAGAGGCCCAGTACTTC. This chain joins TRBV18 and TRBJ2-5; 11 bases align to TRBD2. Germline V gene lookup returns CDR1 KGHSH and CDR2 LQKENI. The CDR3 is 15 amino acids.

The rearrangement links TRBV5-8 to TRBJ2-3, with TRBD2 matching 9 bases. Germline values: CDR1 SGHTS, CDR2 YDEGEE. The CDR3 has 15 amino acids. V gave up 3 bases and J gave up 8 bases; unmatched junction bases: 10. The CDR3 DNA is TGTGCCAGCAGCTCAACCGGGACTAGCATCTCTACGCAGTATTTT. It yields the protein CASSSTGTSISTQYF. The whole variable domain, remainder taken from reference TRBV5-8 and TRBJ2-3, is EAGVTQSPTHLIKTRGQQATLRCSPISGHTSVYWYQQALGLGLQFLLWYDEGEERNRGNFPPRFSGRQFPNYSSELNVNALELEDSALYLCASSSTGTSISTQYFGPGTRLTVL.

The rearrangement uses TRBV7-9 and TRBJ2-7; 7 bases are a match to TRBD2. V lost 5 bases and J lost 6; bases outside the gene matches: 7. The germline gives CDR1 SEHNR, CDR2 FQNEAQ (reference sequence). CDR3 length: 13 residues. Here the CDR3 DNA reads TGTGCCAGCAGCAAGGGGACTATTGGCGAGCAGTACTTC. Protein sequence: CASSKGTIGEQYF.

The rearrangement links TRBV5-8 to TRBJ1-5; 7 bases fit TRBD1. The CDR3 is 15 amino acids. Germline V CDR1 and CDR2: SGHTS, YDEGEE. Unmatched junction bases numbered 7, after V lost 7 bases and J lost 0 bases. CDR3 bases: TGTGCCAGCTCGCAGGGGGTAAATAGCAATCAGCCCCAGCATTTT. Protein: CASSQGVNSNQPQHF.

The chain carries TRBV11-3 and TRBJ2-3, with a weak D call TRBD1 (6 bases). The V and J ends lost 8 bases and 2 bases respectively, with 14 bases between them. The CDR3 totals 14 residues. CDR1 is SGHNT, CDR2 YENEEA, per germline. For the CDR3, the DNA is TGTGCCAGCGGCAAGAGGGGGATCACAGATACGCAGTATTTT. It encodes CASGKRGITDTQYF.

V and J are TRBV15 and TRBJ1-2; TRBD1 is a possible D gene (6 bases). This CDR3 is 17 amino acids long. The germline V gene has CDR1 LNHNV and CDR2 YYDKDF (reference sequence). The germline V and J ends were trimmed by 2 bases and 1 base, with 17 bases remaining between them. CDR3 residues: CATSRFPQGRGNYGYTF. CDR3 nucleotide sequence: TGTGCCACCAGCAGATTCCCTCAGGGGCGCGGTAACTATGGCTACACCTTC. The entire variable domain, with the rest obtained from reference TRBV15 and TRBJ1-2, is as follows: DAMVIQNPRYQVTQFGKPVTLSCSQTLNHNVMYWYQQKSSQAPKLLFHYYDKDFNNEADTPDNFQSRRPNTSFCFLDIRSPGLGDTAMYLCATSRFPQGRGNYGYTFGSGTRLTVV.

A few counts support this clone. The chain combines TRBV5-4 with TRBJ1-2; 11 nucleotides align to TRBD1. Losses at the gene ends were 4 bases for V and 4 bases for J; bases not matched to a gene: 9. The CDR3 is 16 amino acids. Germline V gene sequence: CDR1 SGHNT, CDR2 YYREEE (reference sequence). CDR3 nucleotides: TGTGCCAGCAGCCTAGGACAGGGGGCGTACGGCTATGGCTACACCTTC. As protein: CASSLGQGAYGYGYTF. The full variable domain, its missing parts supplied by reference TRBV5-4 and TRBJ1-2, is ETGVTQSPTHLIKTRGQQVTLRCSSQSGHNTVSWYQQALGQGPQFIFQYYREEENGRGNFPPRFSGLQFPNYSSELNVNALELDDSALYLCASSLGQGAYGYGYTFGSGTRLTVV.